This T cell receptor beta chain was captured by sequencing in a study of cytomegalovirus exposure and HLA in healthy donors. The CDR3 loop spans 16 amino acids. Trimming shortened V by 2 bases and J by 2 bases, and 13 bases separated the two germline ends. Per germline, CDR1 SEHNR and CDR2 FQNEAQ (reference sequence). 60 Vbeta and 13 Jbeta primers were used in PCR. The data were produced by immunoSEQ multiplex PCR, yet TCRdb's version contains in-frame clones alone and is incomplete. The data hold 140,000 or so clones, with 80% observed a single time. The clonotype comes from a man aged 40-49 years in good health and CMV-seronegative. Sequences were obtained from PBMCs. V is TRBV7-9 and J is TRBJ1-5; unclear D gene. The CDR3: CASSLNEEEGNQPQHF. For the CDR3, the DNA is TGTGCCAGCAGCTTAAACGAGGAAGAGGGCAATCAGCCCCAGCATTTT.